These T cell receptor beta chains were read from a single sample in a study of CD8+ T cells in alopecia areata. Here immunoSEQ multiplex PCR was the method, and the copy in TCRdb shows in-frame clones only, minus some. This table holds fewer than 200,000 clones, approximately 59% found once. The sample consisted of CD4+ T cells sorted from blood, taken at week 0. The receptors were gathered from a human donor with alopecia areata. The CDR3 runs from the conserved cysteine through the conserved F or W. The order of the fields is J gene, V gene, CDR3 length, CDR3 protein.

TRBJ2-2	TRBV5-1	14	CASSLGQDTGELFF
TRBJ2-3	TRBV29-1	14	CSVGKGGITDTQYF
TRBJ2-7	TRBV6-5	13	CASSYRGTSEQYF
TRBJ1-2	TRBV29-1	12	CSVEGHQYGYTF
TRBJ2-5	TRBV6-1	16	CASSVLAGGGQETQYF
TRBJ1-2	TRBV9	14	CASSTHRVHDGYTF
TRBJ1-2	TRBV4-1	14	CASSQVTVGDGYTF
TRBJ2-3	TRBV13	16	CASTSPLDRSTDTQYF
TRBJ2-5	TRBV20-1	11	CSARDLETQYF
TRBJ1-1	TRBV25-1	15	CASSEVRGWNTEAFF
TRBJ1-5	TRBV2	11	CASSEAGPQHF
TRBJ2-3	TRBV29-1	15	CSVLTSGGWTDTQYF
TRBJ1-1	TRBV6-5	14	CASRPHDRDTEAFF
TRBJ1-1	TRBV4-2	13	CASSQETFAEAFF
TRBJ1-6	TRBV30	14	CAWSRLGENSPLHF
TRBJ1-2	TRBV7-2	15	CASSLKPGQIHGYTF
TRBJ1-4	TRBV30	13	CAWARQSNEKLFF
TRBJ2-1	TRBV29-1	13	CVVGRGAYNEQFF
TRBJ1-3	TRBV30	16	CAWSVRGIFSGNTIYF
TRBJ2-3	TRBV5-1	16	CASSFQYPSGTATQYF
TRBJ1-1	TRBV5-8	14	CASRNVDSLNEAFF
TRBJ2-2	TRBV7-8	14	CASALGGDTGELFF
TRBJ1-5	TRBV5-1	15	CASSLVGGSNQPQHF
TRBJ1-1	TRBV7-9	17	CASSSRFGGSSNTEAFF
TRBJ2-5	TRBV12-5	14	CASGLESREETQYF
TRBJ1-1	TRBV5-1	15	CASSYRTRENTEAFF
TRBJ1-6	TRBV30	13	CAWSSSRDSPLHF
TRBJ1-5	TRBV7-2	14	CASSLGQSNQPQHF
TRBJ2-5	TRBV14	15	CASSQGAGRHGTQYF
TRBJ1-1	TRBV5-1	12	CASSLTNTEAFF
TRBJ1-5	TRBV29-1	13	CSVRTSGDQPQHF
TRBJ1-1	TRBV30	15	CAWSVAGYGNTEAFF
TRBJ2-3	TRBV9	14	CASSGGASTDTQYF
TRBJ2-7	TRBV4-2	14	CASSQDWTAYEQYF
TRBJ1-5	TRBV2	13	CASSEGLERPQHF
TRBJ1-1	TRBV6-1	14	CASSRGLANTEAFF
TRBJ1-1	TRBV2	12	CAGRQWNTEAFF
TRBJ1-2	TRBV27	18	CASSFTAEGGILIYGYTF
TRBJ2-1	TRBV18	16	CASSPPQAGGGNEQFF
TRBJ1-1	TRBV9	14	CASSPPPGNTEAFF
TRBJ2-1	TRBV5-4	14	CASSLASGGGQQFF
TRBJ2-7	TRBV6-5	14	CASRSDLSSYEQYF
TRBJ1-2	TRBV29-1	11	CSVDPGDGYTF
TRBJ2-2	TRBV7-3	15	CASSLSGGRTGELFF
TRBJ2-6	TRBV6-5	12	CASGLGANVLTF